These T cell receptor beta chains were read from a single sample in a study of blood T cell repertoires in COVID-19. The table came from immunoSEQ multiplex PCR; TCRdb's copy has only in-frame clones and leaves some out. The sample shows 300,000 to 400,000 clones, 80% to 90% of them seen only once. Sequenced material: PBMCs or T cells enriched from blood (not recorded which). These receptors were collected from a woman between 35 and 50 years old with acute COVID-19. CDR3s include the opening cysteine and the closing phenylalanine or tryptophan. The D gene is left open where the match is weak. Size tells how often a clone was seen (once, few, many) or the class of an expanded clone, and some rows leave it out.

length	size	D	V	J	CDR3	DNA
14	-	TRBD2	TRBV19	TRBJ2-7	CASSQASGSYEQYF	TGTGCCAGTAGCCAGGCTAGCGGGAGCTACGAGCAGTACTTC
12	-	-	TRBV18	TRBJ1-2	CASSPEGYGYTF	TGTGCCAGCTCACCGGAGGGATATGGCTACACCTTC
18	-	-	TRBV4-3	TRBJ2-6	CASSPKRRGSTGANVLTF	TGCGCCAGCAGCCCCAAACGAAGGGGGAGCACTGGGGCCAACGTCCTGACTTTC
13	-	-	TRBV29-1	TRBJ1-1	CSVSQGTNTEAFF	TGCAGCGTTTCCCAGGGAACGAACACTGAAGCTTTCTTT
15	-	-	TRBV7-2	TRBJ2-3	CASSLLSVRTDTQYF	TGTGCCAGCAGCTTATTATCGGTTCGCACAGATACGCAGTATTTT
15	-	TRBD2	TRBV11-2	TRBJ2-7	CASSSLAGGAGEQYF	TGTGCCAGCAGCTCCTTAGCGGGAGGGGCTGGGGAGCAGTACTTC
17	-	TRBD2	TRBV4-3	TRBJ2-1	CASSQAQTSGRGDEQFF	TGCGCCAGCAGCCAAGCTCAGACTAGCGGGAGGGGCGATGAGCAGTTCTTC
15	-	TRBD2	TRBV12-5	TRBJ2-1	CASGAPGTRVVEQFF	TGTGCTAGTGGGGCCCCCGGGACTAGGGTAGTTGAGCAGTTCTTC
12	-	-	TRBV6-2/TRBV6-3	TRBJ1-3	CASSPTGNTIYF	TGTGCCAGCAGCCCCACTGGAAACACCATATATTTT
13	-	-	TRBV24-1	TRBJ1-2	CATSVSGGYGHTF	TGTGCCACCAGTGTGTCGGGAGGGTATGGCCACACCTTC
12	-	-	TRBV12-3/TRBV12-4	TRBJ2-7	CASSAFRDEQYF	TGTGCCAGCAGTGCCTTCAGGGACGAGCAGTACTTC
15	-	TRBD1	TRBV2	TRBJ1-5	CASSPLTGGSGPQHF	TGTGCCAGCAGCCCTCTGACAGGGGGTAGTGGGCCCCAGCATTTT
16	-	TRBD2	TRBV4-1	TRBJ2-7	CASSPLGLAGDYEQYF	TGCGCCAGCAGCCCTTTAGGACTAGCGGGGGACTACGAGCAGTACTTC
16	-	-	TRBV5-1	TRBJ1-1	CASSPAVPVAGPEAFF	TGCGCCAGCAGCCCTGCGGTCCCGGTGGCGGGACCTGAAGCTTTCTTT
17	few	TRBD1	TRBV11-3	TRBJ1-5	CASGMGATGGGNQPQHF	TGTGCCAGCGGAATGGGGGCCACAGGGGGTGGCAATCAGCCCCAGCATTTT
14	-	-	TRBV18	TRBJ2-7	CASSPPEGNVEQYF	TGTGCCAGCTCACCACCGGAGGGGAACGTCGAGCAGTACTTC
15	-	-	TRBV14	TRBJ1-1	CASRPTDWMNTEAFF	TGTGCCAGCAGACCTACCGACTGGATGAACACTGAAGCTTTCTTT
19	-	TRBD2	TRBV7-8	TRBJ2-1	CASSLAPFSTSGRGDEQFF	TGTGCCAGCAGCTTAGCCCCCTTTTCAACTAGCGGGAGAGGGGATGAGCAGTTCTTC
14	-	-	TRBV15	TRBJ1-1	CATSQNKPNTEAFF	TGTGCCACCAGCCAAAACAAACCGAACACTGAAGCTTTCTTT
14	-	TRBD1	TRBV9	TRBJ1-1	CASSVEDRVSEAFF	TGTGCCAGCAGCGTCGAGGACAGGGTATCTGAAGCTTTCTTT
15	once	TRBD2	TRBV4-3	TRBJ2-1	CASSPGGGPYNEQFF	TGCGCCAGCAGCCCTGGCGGGGGACCCTACAATGAGCAGTTCTTC
15	-	TRBD1	TRBV5-1	TRBJ2-3	CASSSTGGSTDTQYF	TGCGCCAGCAGCTCGACAGGGGGAAGCACAGATACGCAGTATTTT